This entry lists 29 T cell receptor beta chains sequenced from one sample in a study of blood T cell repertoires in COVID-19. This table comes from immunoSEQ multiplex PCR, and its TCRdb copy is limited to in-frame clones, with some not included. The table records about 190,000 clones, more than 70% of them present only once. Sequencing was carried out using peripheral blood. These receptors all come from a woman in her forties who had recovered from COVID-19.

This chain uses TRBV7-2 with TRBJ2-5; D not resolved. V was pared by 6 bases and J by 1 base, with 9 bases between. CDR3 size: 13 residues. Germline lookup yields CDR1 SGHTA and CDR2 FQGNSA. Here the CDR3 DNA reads TGTGCCAGCAGTAGAGAAATCCAAGAGACCCAGTACTTC. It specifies CASSREIQETQYF.

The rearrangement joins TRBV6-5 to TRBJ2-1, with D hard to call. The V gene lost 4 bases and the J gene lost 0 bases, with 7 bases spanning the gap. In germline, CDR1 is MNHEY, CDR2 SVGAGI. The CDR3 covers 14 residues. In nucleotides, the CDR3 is TGTGCCAGCAGTTGGGCTCACTCCTACAATGAGCAGTTCTTC. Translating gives CASSWAHSYNEQFF.

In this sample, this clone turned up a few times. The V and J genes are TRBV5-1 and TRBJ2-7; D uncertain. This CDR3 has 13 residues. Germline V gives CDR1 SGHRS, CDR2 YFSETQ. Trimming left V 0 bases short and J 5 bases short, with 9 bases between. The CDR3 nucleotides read TGCGCCAGCAGCTTGGAAGCAACCCACGAGCAGTACTTC. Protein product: CASSLEATHEQYF. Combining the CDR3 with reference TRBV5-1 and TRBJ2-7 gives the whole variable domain KAGVTQTPRYLIKTRGQQVTLSCSPISGHRSVSWYQQTPGQGLQFLFEYFSETQRNKGNFPGRFSGRQFSNSRSEMNVSTLELGDSALYLCASSLEATHEQYFGPGTRLTVT.

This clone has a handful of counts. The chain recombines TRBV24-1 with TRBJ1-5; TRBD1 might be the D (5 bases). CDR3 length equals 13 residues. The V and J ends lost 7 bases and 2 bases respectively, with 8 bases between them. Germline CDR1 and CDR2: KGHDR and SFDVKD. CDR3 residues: CATRTVRNQPQHF. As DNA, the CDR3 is TGTGCCACCAGGACAGTCCGCAATCAGCCCCAGCATTTT.

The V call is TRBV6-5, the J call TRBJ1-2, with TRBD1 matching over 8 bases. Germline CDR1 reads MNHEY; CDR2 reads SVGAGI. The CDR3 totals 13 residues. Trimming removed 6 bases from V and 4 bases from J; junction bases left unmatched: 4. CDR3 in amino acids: CASRVDRGYGYTF. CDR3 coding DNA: TGTGCCAGCAGAGTCGACAGGGGCTATGGCTACACCTTC.

CDR3 protein: CASSQDRYSLQRGYTGELFF. CDR3 sequence (DNA): TGTGCCAGCAGCCAAGATAGGTACAGTCTCCAGCGGGGCTACACCGGGGAGCTGTTTTTT. The rearrangement uses TRBV3-1 (or the pseudogene TRBV3-2) and TRBJ2-2; 7 nucleotides line up with TRBD2. Trimming at V came to 0 bases and at J to 3 bases, leaving 16 bases not matched to a gene. This CDR3 contains 20 residues. Germline V CDR1 and CDR2: LGHDT, YNNKEL (reference sequence).

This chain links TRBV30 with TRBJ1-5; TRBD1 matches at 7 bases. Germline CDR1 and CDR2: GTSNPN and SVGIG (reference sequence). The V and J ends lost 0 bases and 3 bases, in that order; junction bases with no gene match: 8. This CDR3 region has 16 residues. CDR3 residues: CAWSVTWDRNNQPQHF. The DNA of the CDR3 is TGTGCCTGGAGTGTAACTTGGGACAGAAACAATCAGCCCCAGCATTTT.

The DNA for the CDR3 is TGTGCCAGCAGCTTAGGGCTCCTGGCGGGGGGGACCGGGGAGCTGTTTTTT. It yields the protein CASSLGLLAGGTGELFF. The genes are TRBV7-8 and TRBJ2-2; 9 nucleotides match TRBD2. Per germline, CDR1 SGHVS and CDR2 FQNEAQ. V trimming: 1 base; J trimming: 5 bases; junction bases outside the gene matches: 8. The CDR3 runs 17 residues.

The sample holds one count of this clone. The CDR3 spells CASSLGESPEAFF. The CDR3 nucleotides read TGCGCCAGCAGCTTGGGGGAGTCCCCTGAAGCTTTCTTT. The chain links TRBV5-1 to TRBJ1-1; D not certain. Germline CDR1 reads SGHRS; CDR2 reads YFSETQ. The V end was cut by 0 bases, the J end by 6 bases, with 9 bases between. This CDR3 is built from 13 residues.

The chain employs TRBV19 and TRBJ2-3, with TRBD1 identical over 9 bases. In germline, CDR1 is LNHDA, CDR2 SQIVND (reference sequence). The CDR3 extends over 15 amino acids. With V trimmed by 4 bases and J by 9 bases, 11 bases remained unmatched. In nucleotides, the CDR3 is TGTGCCAGTAGTACCGGGACAGGGTTCGACGGAACGCAGTATTTT. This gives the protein CASSTGTGFDGTQYF.

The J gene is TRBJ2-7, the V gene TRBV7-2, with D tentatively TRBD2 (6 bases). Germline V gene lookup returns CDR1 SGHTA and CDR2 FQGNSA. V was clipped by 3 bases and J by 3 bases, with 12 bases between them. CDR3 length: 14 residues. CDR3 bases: TGTGCCAGCAGCTTCCGCCTAGCGCTCTACGAGCAGTACTTC. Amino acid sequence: CASSFRLALYEQYF.

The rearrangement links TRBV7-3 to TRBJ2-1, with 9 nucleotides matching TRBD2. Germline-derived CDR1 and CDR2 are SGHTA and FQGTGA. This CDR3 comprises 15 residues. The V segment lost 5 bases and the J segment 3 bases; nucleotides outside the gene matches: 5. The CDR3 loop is CASSLRTSDYNEQFF. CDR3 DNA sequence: TGTGCCAGCAGCCTGAGGACTAGCGACTACAATGAGCAGTTCTTC.

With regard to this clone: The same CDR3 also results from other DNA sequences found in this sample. The CDR3 DNA sequence: TGTGCCAGCAGTTTAGGGACAGGGGGCAATCAGCCCCAGCATTTT. Translation gives CASSLGTGGNQPQHF. The chain has TRBV27 and TRBJ1-5; 10 bases match TRBD1. V lost 2 bases, J lost 2 bases, and 0 bases stayed unmatched. The CDR3 is 15 amino acids. In germline, CDR1 is MNHEY, CDR2 SMNVEV (reference sequence).

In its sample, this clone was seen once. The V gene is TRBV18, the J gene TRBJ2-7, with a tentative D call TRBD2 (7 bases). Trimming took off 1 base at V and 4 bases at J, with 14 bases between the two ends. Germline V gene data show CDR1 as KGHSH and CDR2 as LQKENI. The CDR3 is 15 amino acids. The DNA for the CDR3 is TGTGCCAGCTCACCACTGAGCGGGACACCATACGAGCAGTACTTC. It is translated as CASSPLSGTPYEQYF.

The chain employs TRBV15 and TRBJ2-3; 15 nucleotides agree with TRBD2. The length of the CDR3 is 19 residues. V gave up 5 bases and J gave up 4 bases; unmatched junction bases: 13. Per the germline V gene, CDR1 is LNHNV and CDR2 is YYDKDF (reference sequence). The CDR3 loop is CATSLMPGLAGGRADTQYF. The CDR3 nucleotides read TGTGCCACCAGCTTGATGCCGGGACTAGCGGGAGGTCGGGCAGATACGCAGTATTTT. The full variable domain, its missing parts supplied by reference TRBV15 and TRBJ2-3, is DAMVIQNPRYQVTQFGKPVTLSCSQTLNHNVMYWYQQKSSQAPKLLFHYYDKDFNNEADTPDNFQSRRPNTSFCFLDIRSPGLGDTAMYLCATSLMPGLAGGRADTQYFGPGTRLTVL.

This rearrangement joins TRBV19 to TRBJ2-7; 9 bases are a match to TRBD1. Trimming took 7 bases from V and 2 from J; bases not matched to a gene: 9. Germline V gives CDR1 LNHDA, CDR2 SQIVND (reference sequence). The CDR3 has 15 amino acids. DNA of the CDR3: TGTGCCAGTACCTTCCGGGACAGGGATACCTACGAGCAGTACTTC. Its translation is CASTFRDRDTYEQYF.

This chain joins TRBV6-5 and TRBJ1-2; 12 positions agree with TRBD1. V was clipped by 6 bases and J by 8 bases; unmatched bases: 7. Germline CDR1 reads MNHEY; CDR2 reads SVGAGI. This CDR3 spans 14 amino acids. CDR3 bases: TGTGCCAGCAGACCTTGGGACAGGGGGCACGGCTACACCTTC. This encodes CASRPWDRGHGYTF.

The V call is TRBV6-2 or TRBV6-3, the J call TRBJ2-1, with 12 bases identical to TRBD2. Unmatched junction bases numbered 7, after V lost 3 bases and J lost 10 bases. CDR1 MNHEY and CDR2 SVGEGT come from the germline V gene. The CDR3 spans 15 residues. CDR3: CASSYPSGRADEQFF. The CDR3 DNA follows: TGTGCCAGCAGTTATCCTAGCGGGAGGGCCGACGAGCAGTTCTTC.

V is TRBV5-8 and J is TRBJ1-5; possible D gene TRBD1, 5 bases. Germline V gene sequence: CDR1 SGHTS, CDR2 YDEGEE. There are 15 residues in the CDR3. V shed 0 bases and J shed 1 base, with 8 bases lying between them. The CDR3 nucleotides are TGTGCCAGCAGCTTGGGGGGCCGGAGCAATCAGCCCCAGCATTTT. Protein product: CASSLGGRSNQPQHF.

The chain's CDR3 is CASSSGAYNEQFF. The DNA of the CDR3 is TGTGCCAGCAGCTCCGGGGCCTACAATGAGCAGTTCTTC. The chain is built from TRBV7-2 and TRBJ2-1; D might be TRBD2 (5 bases). The CDR3 runs to 13 residues. In germline, CDR1 is SGHTA, CDR2 FQGNSA. V was pared by 4 bases and J by 2 bases, with 6 bases between.

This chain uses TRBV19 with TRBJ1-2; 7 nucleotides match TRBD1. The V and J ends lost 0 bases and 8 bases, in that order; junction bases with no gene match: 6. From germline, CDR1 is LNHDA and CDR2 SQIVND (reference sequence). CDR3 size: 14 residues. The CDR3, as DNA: TGTGCCAGTAGTATAGAGAGGGGGCTCGGCGGCTACACCTTC. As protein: CASSIERGLGGYTF.

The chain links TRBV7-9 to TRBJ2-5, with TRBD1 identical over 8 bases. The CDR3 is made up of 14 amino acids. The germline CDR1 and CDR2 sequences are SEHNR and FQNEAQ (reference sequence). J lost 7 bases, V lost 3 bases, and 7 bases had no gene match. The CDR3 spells CASSLESTGVTQYF. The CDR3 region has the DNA TGTGCCAGCAGCTTGGAGTCGACAGGGGTGACCCAGTACTTC.

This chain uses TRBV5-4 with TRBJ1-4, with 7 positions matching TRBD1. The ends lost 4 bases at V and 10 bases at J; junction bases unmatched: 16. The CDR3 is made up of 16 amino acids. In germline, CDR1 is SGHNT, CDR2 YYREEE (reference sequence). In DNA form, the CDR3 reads TGTGCCAGCAGCCACGGGGACAGTGACTTCCTCGGAAAACTGTTTTTT. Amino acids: CASSHGDSDFLGKLFF.

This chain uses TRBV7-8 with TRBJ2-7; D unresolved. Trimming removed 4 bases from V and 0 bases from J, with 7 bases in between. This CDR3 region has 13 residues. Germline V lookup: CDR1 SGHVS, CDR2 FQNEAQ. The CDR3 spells CASSSSYSYEQYF. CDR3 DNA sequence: TGTGCCAGCAGCTCAAGCTACTCCTACGAGCAGTACTTC. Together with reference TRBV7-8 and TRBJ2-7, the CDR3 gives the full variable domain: GAGVSQSPRYKVAKRGQDVALRCDPISGHVSLFWYQQALGQGPEFLTYFQNEAQLDKSGLPSDRFFAERPEGSVSTLKIQRTQQEDSAVYLCASSSSYSYEQYFGPGTRLTVT.

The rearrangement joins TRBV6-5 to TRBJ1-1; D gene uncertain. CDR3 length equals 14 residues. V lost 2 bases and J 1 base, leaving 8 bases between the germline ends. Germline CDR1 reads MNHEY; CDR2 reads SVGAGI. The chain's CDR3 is CASSYDNRNTEAFF. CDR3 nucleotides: TGTGCCAGCAGTTACGACAATCGGAACACTGAAGCTTTCTTT.

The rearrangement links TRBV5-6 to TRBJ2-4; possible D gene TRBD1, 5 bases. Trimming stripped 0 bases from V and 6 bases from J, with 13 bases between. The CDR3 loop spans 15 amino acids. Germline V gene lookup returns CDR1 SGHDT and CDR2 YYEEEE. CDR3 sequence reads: CASSLAGFAANIQYF. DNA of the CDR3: TGTGCCAGCAGCTTGGCAGGGTTCGCCGCAAACATTCAGTACTTC.

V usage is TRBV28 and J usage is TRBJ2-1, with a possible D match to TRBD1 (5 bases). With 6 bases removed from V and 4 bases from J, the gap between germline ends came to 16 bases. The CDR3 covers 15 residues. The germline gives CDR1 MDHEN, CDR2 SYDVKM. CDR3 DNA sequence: TGTGCCAGCAGCGGAACCCTACAGGTATACAATGAGCAGTTCTTC. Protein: CASSGTLQVYNEQFF. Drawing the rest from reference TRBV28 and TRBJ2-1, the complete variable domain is DVKVTQSSRYLVKRTGEKVFLECVQDMDHENMFWYRQDPGLGLRLIYFSYDVKMKEKGDIPEGYSVSREKKERFSLILESASTNQTSMYLCASSGTLQVYNEQFFGPGTRLTVL.

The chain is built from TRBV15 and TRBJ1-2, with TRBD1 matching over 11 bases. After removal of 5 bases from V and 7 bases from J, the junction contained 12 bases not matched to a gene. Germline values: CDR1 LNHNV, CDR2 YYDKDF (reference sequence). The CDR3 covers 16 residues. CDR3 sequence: CATSGWTGGARSGYTF. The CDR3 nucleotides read TGTGCCACCAGCGGATGGACAGGGGGCGCCCGGAGTGGCTACACCTTC.

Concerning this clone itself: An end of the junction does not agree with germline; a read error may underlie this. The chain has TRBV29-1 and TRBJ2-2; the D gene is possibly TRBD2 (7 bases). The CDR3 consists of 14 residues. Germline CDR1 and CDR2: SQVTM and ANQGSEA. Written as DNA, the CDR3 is TGCAGCGTCGGGGGGCTAGGGGCACCCGGGAAGCTGTTTTTT. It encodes CSVGGLGAPGKLFF.